This section outlines one TCR beta chain sequence together with its context. The antigen is undetermined. RNA extraction gave at least 5 micrograms of total RNA per sample. Primers used in a second PCR of about 6 to 11 cycles were a sample-barcoded 5' primer and a J-beta primer mix. At least 3 million CDR3-containing paired-end reads were obtained per sample. A single record per CDR3 protein comes from TCRdb applying MiXCR to the 5' RACE reads. The sample holds about 320,000 distinct CDR3 sequences, roughly 27% seen once. This specimen comes from a study of blood T cells in healthy people across ages. This CDR3 has 16 residues. Germline V gives CDR1 SGHAT, CDR2 FQDESV (reference sequence). V lost 5 bases to trimming and J lost 0 bases, with 14 bases between them. Study-wide results and limits: The donors' CMV status was not determined, possibly confounding changes in expanded clonotypes. Significant beta diversity loss was already apparent by age roughly 43, declining roughly linearly.

The specimen was blood. The clonotype was recovered from a woman between 65 and 79 years old in good health. V is TRBV11-1 and J is TRBJ2-1; D is ambiguous. The CDR3 loop reads CASSPLGRSSYNEQFF. The CDR3 nucleotides are TGTGCCAGCAGCCCCCTTGGGCGGAGCTCCTACAATGAGCAGTTCTTC.